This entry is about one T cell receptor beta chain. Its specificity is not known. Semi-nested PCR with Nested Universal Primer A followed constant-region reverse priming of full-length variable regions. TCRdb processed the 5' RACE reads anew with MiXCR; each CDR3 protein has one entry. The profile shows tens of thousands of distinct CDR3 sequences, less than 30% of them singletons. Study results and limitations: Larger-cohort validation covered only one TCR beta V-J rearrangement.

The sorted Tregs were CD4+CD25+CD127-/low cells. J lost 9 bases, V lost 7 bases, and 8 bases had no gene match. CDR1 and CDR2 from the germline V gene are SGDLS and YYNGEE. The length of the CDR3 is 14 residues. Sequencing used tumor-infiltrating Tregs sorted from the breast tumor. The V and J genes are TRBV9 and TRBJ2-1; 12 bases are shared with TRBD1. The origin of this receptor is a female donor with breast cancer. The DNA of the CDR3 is TGTGCCAGCGGAGGGGACAGGGGGCTTAGTGAGCAGTTCTTC. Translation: CASGGDRGLSEQFF.